The T cell receptor beta chain under discussion was sequenced for a study of vaccination effects on CD4 cells after COVID-19. The table came from immunoSEQ multiplex PCR; TCRdb's copy has only in-frame clones and leaves some out. The profile shows about 46,000 clones, about four fifths of them singletons. Using viral peptide pools, the ViraFEST assay grew out antigen-specific CD4+ T cells prior to sequencing. Scientists isolated CD4+ T cells after a roughly ten-day culture period ended. Subjects were given two BNT162b2 or mRNA-1273 vaccine doses. Concerning this clone itself: The antigen is not known.

V dropped 0 bases and J dropped 4; count of bases not matched to a gene: 6. CDR1 and CDR2 from the germline V gene are GTSNPN and SVGIG (reference sequence). This CDR3 spans 15 amino acids. The TCR sequence derives from a human donor who received a COVID-19 vaccine. This chain uses TRBV30 with TRBJ1-5; 7 bases are shared with TRBD1. Here the sequenced sample was CD4+ T cells from PBMCs cultured with HCoV-OC43 spike peptides, taken after COVID-19 vaccination. Specified subset: HCoV-OC43 spike overlapping peptide pool stimulation. This chain's CDR3 is CAWSVQGLGNQPQHF. CDR3 DNA: TGTGCCTGGAGTGTACAGGGGCTAGGAAATCAGCCCCAGCATTTT.